Each of the 6 T cell receptor beta chains below was sequenced from the same sample in a study of tumor-infiltrating lymphocytes in primary liver carcinoma. The investigators made TCR beta cDNA from roughly 460 ng total RNA, using a constant-region primer. Generation of the TCR beta libraries relied on three nested multiplex PCR rounds using slightly modified ARM-PCR. The two initial PCR rounds, around 11 cycles each, used TRBV1-TRBV30 forward and C-beta reverse primers. TCRdb processed the multiplex PCR reads anew with MiXCR; each CDR3 protein has one entry. The sample has about 100,000 distinct CDR3 sequences; 55% to 75% are singletons. Co-extraction of both nucleic acids (RNA and DNA) used roughly 20-34 mg of unsorted bulk tissue. Sequences were obtained from liver tumor tissue from sampling region 5. As to subset: tumor region T5, tumor centre. The receptors here all came from a woman in her sixties with primary liver carcinoma and hepatitis B virus infection.

Worth noting for this clonotype: One end of the junction varies from germline; a read error may be responsible. The rearrangement uses TRBV28 and TRBJ1-6; 9 nucleotides agree with TRBD1. The CDR3 contains 18 residues. CDR1 MDHEN and CDR2 SYDVKM come from the germline V gene. This CDR3 reads CASSPMTGQGPYNSPIHF. DNA of the CDR3: TGTGCCAGCAGTCCAATGACGGGACAGGGACCCTATAATTCACCCATCCACTTT.

This clonotype was seen a few times. A read error may be the cause here, since a much bigger clone is one base away. Likely a read error: the CDR3 ends without its conserved phenylalanine or tryptophan. The rearrangement joins TRBV6-2 or TRBV6-3 to TRBJ1-1; D unclear. The CDR3 runs to 12 residues. Germline V lookup: CDR1 MNHEY, CDR2 SVGEGT. Trimming took off 8 bases at V and 1 base at J, with 8 bases between the two ends. The CDR3 nucleotides are TGTGCCAGCCACAGACAGAACACTGAAGCTTTCCTT. Its translation is CASHRQNTEAFL.

In the case of this clonotype: At one end, the junction sequence differs from germline, possibly due to a read error. The V and J genes are TRBV4-2 and TRBJ2-1; D assignment may be TRBD1 or TRBD2 (5 bases each). Per germline, CDR1 LGHNA and CDR2 YNFKEQ. This CDR3 is built from 15 residues. The CDR3 loop reads CASRQGETDYNEQFF. In DNA form, the CDR3 reads TGTGCCAGCAGGCAAGGGGAGACAGATTACAATGAGCAGTTCTTC.

J is TRBJ2-6 and V is TRBV5-1, with D possibly matching TRBD2 (5 bases). Trimming shortened V by 4 bases and J by 0 bases, and 8 bases separated the two germline ends. The CDR3 runs to 15 residues. In germline, CDR1 is SGHRS, CDR2 YFSETQ. CDR3 protein: CASSKTSSGANVLTF. The CDR3 nucleotides are TGCGCCAGCAGCAAAACTAGCTCTGGGGCCAACGTCCTGACTTTC.

The sample holds one count of this clonotype. A much larger clone differs by one base, so this may be a read error. The CDR3 region is CASKVGGNTEAFF. CDR3 in DNA: TGTGCCAGTAAAGTGGGGGGAAACACTGAAGCTTTCTTT. This chain joins TRBV7-9 and TRBJ1-1; perhaps TRBD1 as D (5 bases). V was clipped by 9 bases and J by 2 bases, with 13 bases between them. Germline CDR1 reads SEHNR; CDR2 reads FQNEAQ (reference sequence). The CDR3 spans 13 residues.

This sequence joins TRBV2 and TRBJ2-1, with D possibly matching TRBD2 (6 bases). The CDR3 consists of 12 residues. Germline V lookup: CDR1 SNHLY, CDR2 FYNNEI. V lost 6 bases, J lost 13 bases, and 16 bases lay in between. CDR3 loop: CASRGDSGYQFF. The CDR3 DNA sequence: TGTGCCAGCAGGGGGGACTCTGGCTATCAGTTCTTC.